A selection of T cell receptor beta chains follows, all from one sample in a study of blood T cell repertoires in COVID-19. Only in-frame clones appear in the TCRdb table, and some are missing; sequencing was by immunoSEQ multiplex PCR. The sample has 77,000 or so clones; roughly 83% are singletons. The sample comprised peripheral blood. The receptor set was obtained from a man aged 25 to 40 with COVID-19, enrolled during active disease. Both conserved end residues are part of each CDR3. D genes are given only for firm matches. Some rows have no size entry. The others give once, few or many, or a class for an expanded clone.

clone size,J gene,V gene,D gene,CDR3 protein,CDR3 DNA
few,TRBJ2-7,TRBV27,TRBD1,CASSRDRADYEQYF,TGTGCCAGCAGTAGGGACAGGGCTGACTACGAGCAGTACTTC
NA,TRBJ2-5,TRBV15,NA,CATSRGSYGSGETQYF,TGTGCCACCAGCAGAGGATCCTACGGGAGCGGGGAGACCCAGTACTTC
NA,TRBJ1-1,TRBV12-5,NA,CASGLVERTPNTEAFF,TGTGCTAGTGGTTTGGTAGAACGGACACCGAACACTGAAGCTTTCTTT
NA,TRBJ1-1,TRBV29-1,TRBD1,CSVTGTGGAFF,TGCAGCGTCACCGGGACAGGGGGTGCTTTCTTT
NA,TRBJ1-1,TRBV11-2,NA,CASSLRVIDTEAFF,TGTGCCAGCAGCTTACGGGTCATCGACACTGAAGCTTTCTTT
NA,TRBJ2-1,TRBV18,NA,CASSPRAGQGNEQFF,TGTGCCAGCTCACCACGGGCAGGGCAGGGCAATGAGCAGTTCTTC
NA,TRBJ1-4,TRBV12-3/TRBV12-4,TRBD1,CASGGQGGEKLFF,TGTGCCAGCGGGGGACAGGGCGGTGAAAAACTGTTTTTT
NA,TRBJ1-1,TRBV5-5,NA,CASSLFPGLDTEAFF,TGTGCCAGCAGCTTGTTCCCGGGGTTAGACACTGAAGCTTTCTTT
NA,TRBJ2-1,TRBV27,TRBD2,CASASGGSYNEQFF,TGTGCCAGCGCTAGCGGGGGCTCCTACAATGAGCAGTTCTTC
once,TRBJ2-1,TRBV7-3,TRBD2,CASSLIPFSGSSVSDDDEQFF,TGTGCCAGCAGCTTAATACCCTTTAGCGGGAGTTCAGTTAGTGACGACGATGAGCAGTTCTTC
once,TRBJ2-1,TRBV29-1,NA,CSVEGMDSALGNEQFF,TGCAGCGTTGAAGGCATGGACAGCGCCCTGGGCAATGAGCAGTTCTTC
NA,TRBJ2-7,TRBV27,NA,CASSPTRGSQYEQYF,TGTGCCAGCAGTCCCACTCGGGGGAGTCAGTACGAGCAGTACTTC
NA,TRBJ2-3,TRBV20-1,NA,CSASPLSGQGHTDTQYF,TGCAGTGCTAGTCCCCTGTCGGGTCAGGGACACACAGATACGCAGTATTTT
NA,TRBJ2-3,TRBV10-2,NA,CASRYGTDTQYF,TGCGCCAGCAGATATGGCACAGATACGCAGTATTTT
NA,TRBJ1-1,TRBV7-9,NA,CASSLGGLDGGEAFF,TGTGCCAGCAGCTTAGGGGGCCTCGACGGCGGTGAAGCTTTCTTT
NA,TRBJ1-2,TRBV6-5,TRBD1,CASSRGQAGAAGYTF,TGTGCCAGCAGTCGCGGACAGGCTGGGGCCGCTGGCTACACCTTC
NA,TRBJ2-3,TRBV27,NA,CASSHDWADTQYF,TGTGCCAGCAGTCACGACTGGGCAGATACGCAGTATTTT
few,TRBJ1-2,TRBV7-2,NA,CASSLDQGGGYTF,TGTGCCAGCAGCTTAGATCAGGGAGGTGGCTACACCTTC
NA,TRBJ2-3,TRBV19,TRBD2,CASRGSGSVSDTQYF,TGTGCCAGCAGGGGTAGCGGGAGTGTCTCAGATACGCAGTATTTT
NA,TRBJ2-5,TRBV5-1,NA,CASSLATAVGETQYF,TGCGCCAGCAGCTTGGCGACAGCTGTCGGAGAGACCCAGTACTTC
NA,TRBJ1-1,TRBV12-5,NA,CASGLGGVDTEAFF,TGTGCTAGTGGTTTGGGGGGGGTCGACACTGAAGCTTTCTTT
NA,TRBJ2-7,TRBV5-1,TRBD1,CASSLETGGPYEQYF,TGCGCCAGCAGCTTGGAAACAGGGGGACCCTACGAGCAGTACTTC
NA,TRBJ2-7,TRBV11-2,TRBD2,CASSPDGRGLEIF,TGTGCCAGCAGCCCCGACGGGAGGGGACTAGAAATATTC
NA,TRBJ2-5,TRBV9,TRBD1,CASSGQGTGETQYF,TGTGCCAGCAGCGGACAGGGGACTGGAGAGACCCAGTACTTC
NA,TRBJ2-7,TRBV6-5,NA,CASSYSPTIPLREQYF,TGTGCCAGCAGTTACTCGCCGACTATACCCTTACGAGAACAGTACTTC
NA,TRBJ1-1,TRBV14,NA,CASSGQLNTEAFF,TGTGCCAGCAGCGGACAATTGAACACTGAAGCTTTCTTT
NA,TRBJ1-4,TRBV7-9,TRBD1,CASSLRQGAEKLFF,TGTGCCAGCAGCTTAAGACAGGGGGCTGAAAAACTGTTTTTT
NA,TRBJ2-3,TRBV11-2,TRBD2,CASSIKREMTDTQYF,TGTGCCAGCAGCATAAAGCGGGAGATGACAGATACGCAGTATTTT
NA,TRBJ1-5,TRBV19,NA,CASRQMNQPQHF,TGTGCCAGTAGGCAGATGAATCAGCCCCAGCATTTT
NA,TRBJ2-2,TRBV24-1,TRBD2,CATSDQTSGRENTGELFF,TGTGCCACCAGTGATCAGACTAGCGGGAGGGAGAACACCGGGGAGCTGTTTTTT
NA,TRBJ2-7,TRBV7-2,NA,CASSSNPGYEQYF,TGTGCCAGCAGCTCAAATCCGGGGTACGAGCAGTACTTC
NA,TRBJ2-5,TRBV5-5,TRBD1,CASSRGQVETQHF,TGTGCCAGCAGCAGGGGACAGGTGGAGACCCAGCACTTC
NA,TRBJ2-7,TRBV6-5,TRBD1,CASRRAGTGGHEQYF,TGTGCCAGCAGACGGGCCGGGACAGGGGGCCACGAGCAGTACTTC
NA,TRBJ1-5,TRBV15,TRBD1,CATSRDRDRQPQHF,TGTGCCACCAGCAGGGACAGGGATCGCCAGCCCCAGCATTTT
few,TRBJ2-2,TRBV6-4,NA,CASSPSGSTGELFF,TGTGCCAGCAGCCCCTCCGGGAGTACCGGGGAGCTGTTTTTT
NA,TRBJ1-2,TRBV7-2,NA,CASSLMAGYTF,TGTGCCAGCAGCTTAATGGCTGGCTACACCTTC
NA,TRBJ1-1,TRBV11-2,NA,CASSWDKNTEAFF,TGTGCCAGCAGCTGGGACAAGAACACTGAAGCTTTCTTT
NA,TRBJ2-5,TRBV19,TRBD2,CASSIGSSGGRETQYF,TGTGCCAGTAGTATAGGAAGTAGCGGGGGCAGGGAGACCCAGTACTTC
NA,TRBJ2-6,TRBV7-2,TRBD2,CASSPPLLAGGSGANVLTF,TGTGCCAGCAGCCCCCCGCTTCTAGCGGGAGGGTCTGGGGCCAACGTCCTGACTTTC
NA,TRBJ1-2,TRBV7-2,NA,CASSLAGGGFYGYTF,TGTGCCAGCAGCTTAGCGGGGGGAGGGTTTTATGGCTACACCTTC
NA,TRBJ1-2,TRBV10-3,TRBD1,CAISESDRGGNYGYTF,TGTGCCATCAGTGAGTCCGACAGGGGAGGGAACTATGGCTACACCTTC
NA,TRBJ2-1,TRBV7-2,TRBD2,CASSLWGSGSGNEQFF,TGTGCCAGCAGCCTCTGGGGTAGCGGGAGTGGGAATGAGCAGTTCTTC
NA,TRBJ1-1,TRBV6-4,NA,CASSAQENTEAFF,TGTGCCAGCAGTGCCCAGGAGAACACTGAAGCTTTCTTT
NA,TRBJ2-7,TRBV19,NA,CASSIAGPPTAYEQYF,TGTGCCAGTAGTATAGCAGGCCCCCCAACGGCCTACGAGCAGTACTTC
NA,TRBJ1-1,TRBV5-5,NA,CASSLGPMNTEAFF,TGTGCCAGCAGCTTGGGTCCTATGAACACTGAAGCTTTCTTT
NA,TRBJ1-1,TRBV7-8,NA,CASSWGLLNTEAFF,TGTGCCAGCAGCTGGGGACTTTTGAACACTGAAGCTTTCTTT
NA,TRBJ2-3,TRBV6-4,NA,CASSATRTDTQYF,TGTGCCAGCAGTGCTACCCGCACAGATACGCAGTATTTT
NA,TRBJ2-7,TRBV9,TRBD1,CASSGGRGRLGGLDEQYF,TGTGCCAGCAGCGGCGGGCGAGGTAGGTTAGGGGGCCTGGACGAGCAGTACTTC
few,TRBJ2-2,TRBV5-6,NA,CASSFRGSLNTGELFF,TGTGCCAGCAGCTTTAGGGGTAGTCTCAACACCGGGGAGCTGTTTTTT
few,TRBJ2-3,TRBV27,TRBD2,CASSPGGGMGTDTQYF,TGTGCCAGCAGCCCCGGGGGGGGAATGGGCACAGATACGCAGTATTTT
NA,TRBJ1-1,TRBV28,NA,CASSPPRKGLMNTEAFF,TGTGCCAGCAGTCCCCCCCGCAAGGGGCTGATGAACACTGAAGCTTTCTTT
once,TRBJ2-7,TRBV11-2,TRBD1,CASSFPGTGGTRTPYEQYF,TGTGCCAGCAGCTTTCCCGGGACAGGGGGGACGCGCACCCCCTACGAGCAGTACTTC
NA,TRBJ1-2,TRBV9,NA,CASSEEGLGYTF,TGTGCCAGCAGCGAGGAGGGTCTTGGCTACACCTTC
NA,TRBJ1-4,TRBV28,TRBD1,CASSPGTVNEKLFF,TGTGCCAGCAGTCCCGGGACAGTTAATGAAAAACTGTTTTTT